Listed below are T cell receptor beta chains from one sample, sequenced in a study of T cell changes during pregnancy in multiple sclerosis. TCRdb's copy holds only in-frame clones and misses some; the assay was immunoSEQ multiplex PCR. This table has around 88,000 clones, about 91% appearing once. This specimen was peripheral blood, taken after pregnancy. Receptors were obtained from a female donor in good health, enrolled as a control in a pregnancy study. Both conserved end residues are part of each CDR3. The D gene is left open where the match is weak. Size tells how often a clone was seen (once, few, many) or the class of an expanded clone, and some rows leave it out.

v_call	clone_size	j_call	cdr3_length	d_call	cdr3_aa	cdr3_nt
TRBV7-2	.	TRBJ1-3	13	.	CASSSASGNTIYF	TGTGCCAGCAGCTCCGCGTCCGGAAACACCATATATTTT
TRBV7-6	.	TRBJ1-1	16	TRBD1	CASSPLGQPMNTEAFF	TGTGCCAGCAGCCCACTGGGACAGCCGATGAACACTGAAGCTTTCTTT
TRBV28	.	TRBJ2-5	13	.	CASRGDYQETQYF	TGTGCCAGCAGGGGGGACTACCAAGAGACCCAGTACTTC
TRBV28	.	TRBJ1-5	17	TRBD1	CASSSGQGTFSNQPQHF	TGTGCCAGCAGTTCCGGACAGGGGACGTTTAGCAATCAGCCCCAGCATTTT
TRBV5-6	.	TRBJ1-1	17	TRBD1	CASSLEGQGLMNTEAFF	TGTGCCAGCAGCTTGGAGGGACAGGGACTCATGAACACTGAAGCTTTCTTT
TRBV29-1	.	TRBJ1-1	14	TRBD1	CSAGTRGRNTEAFF	TGCAGCGCCGGAACCAGGGGGAGGAACACTGAAGCTTTCTTT
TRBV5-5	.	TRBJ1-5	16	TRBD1	CASSLDGTEANQPQHF	TGTGCCAGCAGCTTGGACGGGACAGAGGCCAATCAGCCCCAGCATTTT
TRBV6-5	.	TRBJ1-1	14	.	CASGAGVRNTEAFF	TGTGCCAGCGGGGCGGGAGTTCGGAACACTGAAGCTTTCTTT
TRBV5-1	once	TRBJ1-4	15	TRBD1	CASSSGQGFNEKLFF	TGCGCCAGCAGCTCGGGACAGGGTTTTAATGAAAAACTGTTTTTT
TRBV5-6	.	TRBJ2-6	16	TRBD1	CASSYGTASGANVLTF	TGTGCCAGCAGCTATGGGACAGCCTCTGGGGCCAACGTCCTGACTTTC
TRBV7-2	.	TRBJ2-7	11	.	CASRRAYEQYF	TGTGCCAGCAGGCGGGCCTACGAGCAGTACTTC